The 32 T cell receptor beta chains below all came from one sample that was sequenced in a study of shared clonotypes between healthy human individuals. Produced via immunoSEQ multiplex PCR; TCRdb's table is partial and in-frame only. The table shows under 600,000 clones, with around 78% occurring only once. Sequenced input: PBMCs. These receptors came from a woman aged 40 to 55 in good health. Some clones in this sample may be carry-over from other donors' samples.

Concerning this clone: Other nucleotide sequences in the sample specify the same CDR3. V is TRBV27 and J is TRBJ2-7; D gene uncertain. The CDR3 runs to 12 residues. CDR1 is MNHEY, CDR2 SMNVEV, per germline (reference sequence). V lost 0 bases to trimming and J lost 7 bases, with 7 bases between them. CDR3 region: CASSLSGREQYF. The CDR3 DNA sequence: TGTGCCAGCAGTTTATCGGGAAGAGAGCAGTACTTC.

DNA for the CDR3: TGTGCCAGCAGCTCCCGTCTAGCGGGAATGGCCGGGGAGCTGTTTTTT. Translation gives CASSSRLAGMAGELFF. The chain links TRBV7-2 to TRBJ2-2, with TRBD2 identical over 9 bases. V gave up 4 bases and J gave up 6 bases; unmatched junction bases: 9. The CDR3 has 16 residues. Germline CDR1 reads SGHTA; CDR2 reads FQGNSA.

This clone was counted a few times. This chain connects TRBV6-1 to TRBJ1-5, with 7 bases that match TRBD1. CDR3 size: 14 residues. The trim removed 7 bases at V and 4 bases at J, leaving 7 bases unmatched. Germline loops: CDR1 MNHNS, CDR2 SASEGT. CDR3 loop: CASTPPGQNQPQHF. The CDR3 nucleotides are TGTGCCAGCACCCCGCCGGGACAGAATCAGCCCCAGCATTTT.

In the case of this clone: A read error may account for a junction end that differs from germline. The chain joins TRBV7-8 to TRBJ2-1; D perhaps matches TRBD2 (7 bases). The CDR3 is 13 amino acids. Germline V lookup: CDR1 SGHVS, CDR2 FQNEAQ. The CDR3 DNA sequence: TGTGCCAGCAGGTTAGGGGGGGGCAATGAGCAGTTCTTC. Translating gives CASRLGGGNEQFF.

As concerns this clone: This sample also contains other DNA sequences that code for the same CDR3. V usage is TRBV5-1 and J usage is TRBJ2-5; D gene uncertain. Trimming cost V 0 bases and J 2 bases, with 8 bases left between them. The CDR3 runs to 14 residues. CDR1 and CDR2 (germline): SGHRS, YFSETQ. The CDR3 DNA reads TGCGCCAGCAGCTTGGGAACGGCACAAGAGACCCAGTACTTC. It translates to CASSLGTAQETQYF. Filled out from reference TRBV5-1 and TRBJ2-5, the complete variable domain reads KAGVTQTPRYLIKTRGQQVTLSCSPISGHRSVSWYQQTPGQGLQFLFEYFSETQRNKGNFPGRFSGRQFSNSRSEMNVSTLELGDSALYLCASSLGTAQETQYFGPGTRLLVL.

CDR3 sequence: CASSVEGQGANEQFF. CDR3 DNA: TGTGCCAGCAGCGTAGAAGGACAGGGGGCCAATGAGCAGTTCTTC. This chain uses TRBV9 with TRBJ2-1, with 11 nucleotides matching TRBD1. The CDR3 has 15 residues. Germline V gene data show CDR1 as SGDLS and CDR2 as YYNGEE. Losses at the gene ends were 0 bases for V and 6 bases for J; bases not matched to a gene: 2.

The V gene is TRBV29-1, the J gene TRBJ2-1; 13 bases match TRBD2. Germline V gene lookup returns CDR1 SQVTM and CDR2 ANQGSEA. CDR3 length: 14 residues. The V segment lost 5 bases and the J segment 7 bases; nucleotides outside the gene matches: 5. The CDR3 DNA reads TGCAGCGTTCGACTAGCGGGGGGTGGTAATGAGCAGTTCTTC. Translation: CSVRLAGGGNEQFF.

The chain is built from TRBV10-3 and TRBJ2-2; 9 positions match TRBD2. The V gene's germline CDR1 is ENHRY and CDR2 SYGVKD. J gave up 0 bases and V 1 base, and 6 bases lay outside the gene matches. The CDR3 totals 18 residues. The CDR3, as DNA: TGTGCCATCAGTGAGTATCCAGCGGGAGGCCCGAACACCGGGGAGCTGTTTTTT. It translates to CAISEYPAGGPNTGELFF.

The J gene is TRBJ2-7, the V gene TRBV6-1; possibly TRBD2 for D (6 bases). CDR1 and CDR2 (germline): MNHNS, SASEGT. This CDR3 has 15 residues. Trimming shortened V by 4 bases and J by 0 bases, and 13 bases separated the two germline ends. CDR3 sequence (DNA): TGTGCCAGCAGTGTTCGGGACGGGAGCTCCTACGAGCAGTACTTC. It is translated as CASSVRDGSSYEQYF.

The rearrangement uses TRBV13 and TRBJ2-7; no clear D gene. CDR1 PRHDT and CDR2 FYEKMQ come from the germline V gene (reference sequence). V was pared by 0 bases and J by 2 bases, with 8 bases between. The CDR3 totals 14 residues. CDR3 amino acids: CASSLGGGTYEQYF. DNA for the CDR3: TGTGCCAGCAGCTTAGGAGGCGGAACCTACGAGCAGTACTTC.

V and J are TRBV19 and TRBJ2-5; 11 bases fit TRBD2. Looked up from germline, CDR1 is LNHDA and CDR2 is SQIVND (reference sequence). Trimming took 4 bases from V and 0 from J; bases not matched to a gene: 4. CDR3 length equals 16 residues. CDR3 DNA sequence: TGTGCCAGTAGTACGTGGGGACTAGCGGACCAAGAGACCCAGTACTTC. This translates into CASSTWGLADQETQYF.

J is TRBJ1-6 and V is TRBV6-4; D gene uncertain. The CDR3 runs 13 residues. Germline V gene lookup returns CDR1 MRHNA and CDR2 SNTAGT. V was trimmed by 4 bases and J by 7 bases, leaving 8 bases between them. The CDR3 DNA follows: TGTGCCAGCAGTGGGAATACAAATTCACCCCTCCACTTT. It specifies CASSGNTNSPLHF.

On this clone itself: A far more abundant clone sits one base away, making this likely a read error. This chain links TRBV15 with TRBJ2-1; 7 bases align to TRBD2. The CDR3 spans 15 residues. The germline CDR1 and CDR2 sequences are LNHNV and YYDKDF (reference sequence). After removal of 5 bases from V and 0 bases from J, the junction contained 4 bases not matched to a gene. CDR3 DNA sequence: TGTGCCACCAGCGGGGCTAGCGGCTCCTACAATGAGCAGTTCTTC. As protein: CATSGASGSYNEQFF.

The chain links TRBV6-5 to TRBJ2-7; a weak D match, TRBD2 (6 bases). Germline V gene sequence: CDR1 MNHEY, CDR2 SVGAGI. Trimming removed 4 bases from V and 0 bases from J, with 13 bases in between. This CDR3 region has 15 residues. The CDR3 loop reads CASSSRLESSYEQYF. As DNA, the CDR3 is TGTGCCAGCAGTTCTCGACTAGAGAGCTCCTACGAGCAGTACTTC.

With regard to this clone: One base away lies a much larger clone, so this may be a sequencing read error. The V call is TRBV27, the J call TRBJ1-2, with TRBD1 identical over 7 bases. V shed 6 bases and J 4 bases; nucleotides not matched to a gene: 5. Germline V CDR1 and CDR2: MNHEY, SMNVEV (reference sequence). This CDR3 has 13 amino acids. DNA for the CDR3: TGTGCCAGCAGCTTACAGGGGATCTATGGCTACACCTTC. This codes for CASSLQGIYGYTF.

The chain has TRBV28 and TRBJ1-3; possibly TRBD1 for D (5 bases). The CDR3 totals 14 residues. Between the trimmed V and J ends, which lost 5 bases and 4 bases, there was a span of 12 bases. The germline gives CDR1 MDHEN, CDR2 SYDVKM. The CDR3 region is CASSTGGWGNTIYF. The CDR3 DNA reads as TGTGCCAGCAGTACCGGGGGGTGGGGAAACACCATATATTTT.

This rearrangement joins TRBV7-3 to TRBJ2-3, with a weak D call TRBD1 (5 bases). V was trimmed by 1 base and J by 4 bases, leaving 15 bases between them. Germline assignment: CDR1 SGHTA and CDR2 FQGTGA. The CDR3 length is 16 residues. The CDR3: CASSLNAAGNPDTQYF. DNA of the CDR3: TGTGCCAGCAGCTTAAACGCGGCAGGGAACCCAGATACGCAGTATTTT.

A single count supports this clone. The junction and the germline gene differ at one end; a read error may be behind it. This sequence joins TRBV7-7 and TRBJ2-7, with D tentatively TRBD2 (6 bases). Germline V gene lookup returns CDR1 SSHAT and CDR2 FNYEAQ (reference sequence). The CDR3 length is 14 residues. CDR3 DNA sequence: TGTGCTAGCAGCTACCGGGCCTACCGGGAGGAGCAGTACTTC. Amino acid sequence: CASSYRAYREEQYF.

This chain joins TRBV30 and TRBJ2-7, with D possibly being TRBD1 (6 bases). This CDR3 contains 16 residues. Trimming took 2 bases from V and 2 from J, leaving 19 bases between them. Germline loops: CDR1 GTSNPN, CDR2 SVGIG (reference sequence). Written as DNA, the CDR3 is TGTGCCTGGAGTTCCCCGGGTAACAGGGCACCCTACGAGCAGTACTTC. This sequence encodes CAWSSPGNRAPYEQYF.

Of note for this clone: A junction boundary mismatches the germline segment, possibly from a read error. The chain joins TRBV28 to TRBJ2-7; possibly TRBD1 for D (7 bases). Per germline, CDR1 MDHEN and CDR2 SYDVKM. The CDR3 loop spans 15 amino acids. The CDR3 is CARRGWGALGYEQYF. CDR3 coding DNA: TGTGCCCGCAGGGGGTGGGGGGCGTTAGGTTACGAGCAGTACTTC.

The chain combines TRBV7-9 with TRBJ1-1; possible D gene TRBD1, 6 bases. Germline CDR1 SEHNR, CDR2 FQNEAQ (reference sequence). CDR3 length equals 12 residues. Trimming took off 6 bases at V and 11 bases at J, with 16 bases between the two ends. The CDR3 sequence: CASRPTGFDAFF. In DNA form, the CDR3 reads TGTGCCAGCAGGCCAACAGGGTTTGATGCTTTCTTT.

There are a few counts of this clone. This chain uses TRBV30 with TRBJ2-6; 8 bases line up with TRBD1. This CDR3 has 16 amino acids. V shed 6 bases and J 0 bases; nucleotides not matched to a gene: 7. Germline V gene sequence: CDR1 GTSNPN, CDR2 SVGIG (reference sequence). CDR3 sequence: CACKTGAFSGANVLTF. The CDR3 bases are TGTGCCTGTAAGACAGGGGCCTTCTCTGGGGCCAACGTCCTGACTTTC.

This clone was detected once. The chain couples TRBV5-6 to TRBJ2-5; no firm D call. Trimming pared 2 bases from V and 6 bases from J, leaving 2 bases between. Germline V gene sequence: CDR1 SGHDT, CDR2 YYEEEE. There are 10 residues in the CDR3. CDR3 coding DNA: TGTGCCAGCAGCTTAAAGACCCAGTACTTC. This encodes CASSLKTQYF.

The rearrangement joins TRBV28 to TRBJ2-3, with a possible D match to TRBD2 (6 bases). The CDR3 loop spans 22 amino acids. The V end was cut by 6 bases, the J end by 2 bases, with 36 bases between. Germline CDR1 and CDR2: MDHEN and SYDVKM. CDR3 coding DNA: TGTGCCAGCAGCAACCCTACCCCGTCAGCTGGGCCCCGGGAGTATCCCACAGATACGCAGTATTTT. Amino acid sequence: CASSNPTPSAGPREYPTDTQYF. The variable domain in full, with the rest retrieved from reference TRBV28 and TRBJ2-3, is DVKVTQSSRYLVKRTGEKVFLECVQDMDHENMFWYRQDPGLGLRLIYFSYDVKMKEKGDIPEGYSVSREKKERFSLILESASTNQTSMYLCASSNPTPSAGPREYPTDTQYFGPGTRLTVL.

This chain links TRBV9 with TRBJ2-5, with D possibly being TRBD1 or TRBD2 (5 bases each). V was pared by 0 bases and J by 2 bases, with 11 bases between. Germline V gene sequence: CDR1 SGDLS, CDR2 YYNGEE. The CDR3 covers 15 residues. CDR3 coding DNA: TGTGCCAGCAGCGTAGTTCAGGGCGGGCAAGAGACCCAGTACTTC. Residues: CASSVVQGGQETQYF.

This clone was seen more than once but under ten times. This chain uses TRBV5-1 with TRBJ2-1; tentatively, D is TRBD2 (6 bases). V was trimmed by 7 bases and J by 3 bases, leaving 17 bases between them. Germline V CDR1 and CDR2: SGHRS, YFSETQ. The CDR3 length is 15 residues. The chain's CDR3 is CASGIDGRNYNEQFF. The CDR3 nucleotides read TGCGCCAGCGGTATAGATGGGAGGAACTACAATGAGCAGTTCTTC.

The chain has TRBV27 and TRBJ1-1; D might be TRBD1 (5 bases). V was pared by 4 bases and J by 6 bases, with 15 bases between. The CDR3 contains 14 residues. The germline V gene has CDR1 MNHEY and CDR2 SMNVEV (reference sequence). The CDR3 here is CASSWGRFLSEAFF. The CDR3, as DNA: TGTGCCAGCAGTTGGGGACGTTTTCTTTCTGAAGCTTTCTTT.

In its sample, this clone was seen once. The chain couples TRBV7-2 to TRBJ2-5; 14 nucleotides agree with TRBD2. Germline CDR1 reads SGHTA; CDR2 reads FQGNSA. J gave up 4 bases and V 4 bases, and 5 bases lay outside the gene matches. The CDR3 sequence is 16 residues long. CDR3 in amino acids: CASSSAGTSGRETQYF. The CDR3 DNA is TGTGCCAGCAGCTCTGCCGGGACTAGCGGGAGAGAGACCCAGTACTTC.

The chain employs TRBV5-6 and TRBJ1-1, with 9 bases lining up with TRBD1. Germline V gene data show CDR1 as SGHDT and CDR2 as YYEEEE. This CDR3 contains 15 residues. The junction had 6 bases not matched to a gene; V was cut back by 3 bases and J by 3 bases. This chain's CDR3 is CASSSSRQGDTEAFF. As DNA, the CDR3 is TGTGCCAGCAGCTCCTCGAGACAGGGGGACACTGAAGCTTTCTTT.

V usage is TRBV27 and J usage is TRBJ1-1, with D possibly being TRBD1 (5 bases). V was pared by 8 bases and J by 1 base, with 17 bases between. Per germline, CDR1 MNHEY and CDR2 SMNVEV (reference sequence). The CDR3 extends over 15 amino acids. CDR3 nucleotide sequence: TGTGCCAGCCGGAAGGGGAGGATCCAGAACACTGAAGCTTTCTTT. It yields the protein CASRKGRIQNTEAFF.

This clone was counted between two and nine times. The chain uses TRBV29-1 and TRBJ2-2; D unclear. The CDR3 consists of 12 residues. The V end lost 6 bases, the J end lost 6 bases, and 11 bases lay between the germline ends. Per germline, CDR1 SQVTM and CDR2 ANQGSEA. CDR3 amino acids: CSVLKLSGELFF. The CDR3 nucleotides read TGCAGCGTCCTAAAGCTTTCCGGGGAGCTGTTTTTT.

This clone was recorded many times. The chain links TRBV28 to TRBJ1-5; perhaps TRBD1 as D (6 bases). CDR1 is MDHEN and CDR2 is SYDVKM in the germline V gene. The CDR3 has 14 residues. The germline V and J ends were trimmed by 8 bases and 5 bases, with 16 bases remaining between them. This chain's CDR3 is CASLLRGRDQPQHF. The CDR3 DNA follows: TGTGCCAGCCTCCTCCGGGGGCGGGATCAGCCCCAGCATTTT. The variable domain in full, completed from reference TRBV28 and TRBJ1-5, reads DVKVTQSSRYLVKRTGEKVFLECVQDMDHENMFWYRQDPGLGLRLIYFSYDVKMKEKGDIPEGYSVSREKKERFSLILESASTNQTSMYLCASLLRGRDQPQHFGDGTRLSIL.